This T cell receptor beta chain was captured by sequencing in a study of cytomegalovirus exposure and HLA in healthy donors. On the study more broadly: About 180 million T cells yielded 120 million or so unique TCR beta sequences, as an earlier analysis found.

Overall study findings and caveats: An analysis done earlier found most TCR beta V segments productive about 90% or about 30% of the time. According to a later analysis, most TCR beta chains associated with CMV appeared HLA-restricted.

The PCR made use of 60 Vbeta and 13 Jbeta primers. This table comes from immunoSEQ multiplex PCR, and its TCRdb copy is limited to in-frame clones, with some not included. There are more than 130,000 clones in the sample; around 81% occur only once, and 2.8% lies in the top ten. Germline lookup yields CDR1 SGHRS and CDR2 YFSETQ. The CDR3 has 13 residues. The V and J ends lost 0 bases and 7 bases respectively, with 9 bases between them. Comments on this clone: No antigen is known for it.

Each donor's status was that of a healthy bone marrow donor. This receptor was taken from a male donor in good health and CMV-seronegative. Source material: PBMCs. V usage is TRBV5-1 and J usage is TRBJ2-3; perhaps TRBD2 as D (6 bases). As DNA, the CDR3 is TGCGCCAGCAGCTTGGCTAGCGCGAATACGCAGTATTTT. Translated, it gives CASSLASANTQYF.